The 29 T cell receptor beta chains given below trace back to one sample, sequenced in a study of T cells in Graves' hyperthyroidism and ophthalmopathy. Amplification of TCR beta CDR3 regions was performed using RNA transcripts as template. Researchers ran a first-round RT-PCR on the TCR CDR3 using the HTBI primer set. TCRdb itself ran the multiplex PCR reads through MiXCR, one entry per CDR3 protein. The sample has around 580,000 distinct CDR3 sequences; 35% to 55% are singletons. The sample taken for sequencing was peripheral blood or thyroid tissue (not recorded which). These receptors originate from a young woman with Graves' hyperthyroidism.

The J gene is TRBJ1-2, the V gene TRBV20-1; 7 bases fit TRBD1. Germline-derived CDR1 and CDR2 are DFQATT and SNEGSKA (reference sequence). This CDR3 contains 14 residues. V lost 5 bases and J lost 0; bases outside the gene matches: 6. Written as DNA, the CDR3 is TGCAGTGCTCGCAGGACAGGCACTAACTATGGCTACACCTTC. Translated: CSARRTGTNYGYTF.

V gene TRBV7-2 combines with J gene TRBJ2-7; D is ambiguous. CDR1 is SGHTA and CDR2 is FQGNSA in the germline V gene. Trimming pared 0 bases from V and 2 bases from J, leaving 8 bases between. There are 14 residues in the CDR3. The CDR3 reads CASSLATRPYEQYF. The CDR3, as DNA: TGTGCCAGCAGCTTAGCGACTCGGCCCTACGAGCAGTACTTC.

Remarks on this clonotype: The limits of the CDR3 on the DNA are not certain, so only TCRdb's listed CDR3 is given. V gene TRBV24-1 combines with J gene TRBJ2-2; the DNA was not compared with TRBD1, the D call given in the table. Inclusive of both ends, the CDR3 amounts to 13 amino acids. Germline CDR1 is KGHDR and CDR2 is SFDVKD. The CDR3 protein is CATSVGGRGSCFF.

The rearrangement links TRBV24-1 to TRBJ2-5; TRBD1 might be the D (6 bases). The CDR3 extends over 13 amino acids. Per the germline V gene, CDR1 is KGHDR and CDR2 is SFDVKD. Trimming took off 7 bases at V and 9 bases at J, with 17 bases between the two ends. CDR3: CATRPTGFQPQYF. The CDR3 nucleotides are TGTGCCACCAGACCTACAGGGTTCCAGCCCCAGTACTTC.

Concerning this clonotype itself: Since no conserved phenylalanine or tryptophan closes the CDR3, a read error is the likely cause. The rearrangement joins TRBV4-3 to TRBJ2-7, with a weak D call TRBD2 (5 bases). CDR3 size: 15 residues. Germline CDR1 is LGHNA and CDR2 is YSLEER. Trimming removed 0 bases at V and 2 bases at J, with 11 bases between. CDR3 sequence (DNA): TGCGCCAGCAGCCAAGAGAGCGGACCCACCTACGAGCAGTACCTC. Translation gives CASSQESGPTYEQYL.

This chain connects TRBV15 to TRBJ1-1; D is unresolved. The CDR3 length is 11 residues. V was clipped by 2 bases and J by 12 bases, with 10 bases between them. The germline V gene encodes CDR1 LNHNV and CDR2 YYDKDF (reference sequence). The CDR3 spells CATSRRGLSFF. The CDR3 DNA reads TGTGCCACCAGCAGACGGGGTTTATCTTTCTTT.

This clonotype was counted a single time. One junction end does not reproduce the germline sequence, and a read error may be involved. The chain couples TRBV12-3 or TRBV12-4 to TRBJ2-1; the match to TRBD2 covers 9 bases. The CDR3 length is 17 residues. The chain's CDR3 is CAISESHAIAGDNEQFF. As DNA, the CDR3 is TGTGCCATCAGTGAGTCCCACGCAATAGCGGGGGACAATGAGCAGTTCTTC.

This clonotype was counted between two and nine times. CDR3 sequence reads: CAISIAGPTDTQYF. The DNA for the CDR3 is TGTGCCATCAGTATAGCGGGACCCACAGATACGCAGTATTTT. The chain combines TRBV10-3 with TRBJ2-3; 8 positions match TRBD2. The CDR3 runs 14 residues. Germline V CDR1 and CDR2: ENHRY, SYGVKD. V dropped 5 bases and J dropped 2; count of bases not matched to a gene: 3.

About this clonotype itself: Compared with germline, one end of the junction differs, possibly owing to a read error. V gene TRBV7-7 combines with J gene TRBJ2-7; D is possibly TRBD2 (5 bases). The CDR3 has 14 residues. The germline gives CDR1 SSHAT, CDR2 FNYEAQ (reference sequence). Here the CDR3 reads CASSLMVNTGELYF. Written as DNA, the CDR3 is TGTGCTAGCAGCTTAATGGTGAACACCGGGGAGCTGTACTTC.

For this clonotype: Relative to the germline gene, one junction end is altered; a read error may explain this. The chain combines TRBV5-1 with TRBJ2-7; D remains ambiguous. Looked up from germline, CDR1 is SGHRS and CDR2 is YFSETQ. The CDR3 is 15 residues long. CDR3 amino acids: CASSLAGSPLYEQYF. CDR3 coding DNA: TGTGCCAGCAGCTTGGCTGGCAGCCCACTCTACGAGCAGTACTTC. The whole variable domain, remainder taken from reference TRBV5-1 and TRBJ2-7, is KAGVTQTPRYLIKTRGQQVTLSCSPISGHRSVSWYQQTPGQGLQFLFEYFSETQRNKGNFPGRFSGRQFSNSRSEMNVSTLELGDSALYLCASSLAGSPLYEQYFGPGTRLTVT.

The sample holds one count of this clonotype. Here the CDR3 reads CASSPSVGDQPQHF. As DNA, the CDR3 is TGTGCCAGCTCACCCTCTGTCGGGGATCAGCCCCAGCATTTT. This rearrangement joins TRBV18 to TRBJ1-5; D gene uncertain. In germline, CDR1 is KGHSH, CDR2 LQKENI. The CDR3 has 14 amino acids. The ends were cut back, 3 bases at V and 5 bases at J, with 11 bases in the middle.

This clonotype was detected only a few times. The chain has TRBV7-2 and TRBJ2-3, with 7 bases lining up with TRBD1. The germline CDR1 and CDR2 sequences are SGHTA and FQGNSA. The CDR3 runs to 13 residues. J was trimmed by 4 bases and V by 8 bases; bases with no gene match: 6. The DNA for the CDR3 is TGTGCCAGCTCGCCCCAGGGGGCAGATACGCAGTATTTT. This sequence encodes CASSPQGADTQYF.

This clonotype has just a few counts. The V and J genes are TRBV27 and TRBJ2-7; 8 bases match TRBD2. The CDR3 consists of 16 residues. V lost 8 bases and J lost 2; bases outside the gene matches: 14. Germline CDR1 reads MNHEY; CDR2 reads SMNVEV (reference sequence). As DNA, the CDR3 is TGTGCCAGCCGACGCCCTTGGGCGGGAGGTGCCTACGAGCAGTACTTC. Protein product: CASRRPWAGGAYEQYF.

On this clonotype itself: A much bigger clone sits one base away, suggesting this may be a read error. The chain has TRBV2 and TRBJ2-7; 11 bases map to TRBD2. The CDR3 is made up of 17 amino acids. Germline CDR1 and CDR2: SNHLY and FYNNEI. CDR3 sequence reads: CASGDRLAGKLGDEQYF. The CDR3 DNA reads TGTGCCAGCGGTGACCGACTAGCGGGAAAGTTGGGCGACGAGCAGTACTTC.

The V and J genes are TRBV20-1 and TRBJ1-1; TRBD1 aligns across 10 bases. There are 14 residues in the CDR3. CDR1 and CDR2 (germline): DFQATT, SNEGSKA (reference sequence). V lost 4 bases to trimming and J lost 8 bases; unmatched junction nucleotides: 10. The CDR3 DNA reads as TGCAGTGCTAAAGGGACAGGGGACGAACTCGAAGCTTTCTTT. It codes for CSAKGTGDELEAFF.

As for this clonotype: At one end the junction does not follow the germline gene, possibly because of a read error. V and J are TRBV24-1 and TRBJ2-5, with D perhaps matching TRBD1 (6 bases). The CDR3 length is 15 residues. Per the germline V gene, CDR1 is KGHDR and CDR2 is SFDVKD. The CDR3 coding sequence is TGCGCCACCAGCAGACGGACAGTGAGGAGGGAGACCCAGTACTTC. It codes for CATSRRTVRRETQYF.

On this clonotype: A much larger clone lies a single base off, so this may be a read error. The chain recombines TRBV19 with TRBJ1-1, with 9 bases fitting TRBD1. The V gene's germline CDR1 is LNHDA and CDR2 SQIVND (reference sequence). The CDR3 contains 16 residues. The CDR3 loop reads CTSSMDRGGLNTEAFF. As DNA, the CDR3 is TGTACCAGTAGTATGGACAGGGGAGGGTTGAACACTGAAGCTTTCTTT.

In its sample, this clonotype was seen a few times. The chain combines TRBV12-3 or TRBV12-4 with TRBJ2-5; the D gene is possibly TRBD1 (6 bases). The V and J ends lost 2 bases and 10 bases respectively, with 11 bases between them. The CDR3 is 12 residues long. For the CDR3, the DNA is TGTGCCAGCAGTTTAAACCCCAGGGGCCAGTACTTC. It codes for CASSLNPRGQYF.

This clonotype was seen ten or more times. This chain links TRBV6-5 with TRBJ1-4; a possible D gene is TRBD1 (5 bases). The CDR3 contains 15 residues. Germline CDR1 is MNHEY and CDR2 is SVGAGI. Trimming stripped 6 bases from V and 3 bases from J, with 14 bases between. This CDR3 is CASSWGGLANEKLFF. CDR3 DNA sequence: TGTGCCAGCAGCTGGGGGGGATTAGCTAATGAAAAACTGTTTTTT.

This chain uses TRBV6-1 with TRBJ1-2; TRBD1 is a possible D gene (6 bases). CDR3 length: 15 amino acids. The V end was cut by 10 bases, the J end by 2 bases, with 20 bases between. The germline CDR1 and CDR2 sequences are MNHNS and SASEGT. CDR3 coding DNA: TGTGCCATCAGCGATACAGGGTCCCAAAACTATGGCTACACCTTC. As protein: CAISDTGSQNYGYTF.

The chain couples TRBV5-1 to TRBJ2-7, with D perhaps matching TRBD2 (7 bases). CDR3 size: 17 residues. Germline loops: CDR1 SGHRS, CDR2 YFSETQ. Trimming cost V 4 bases and J 2 bases, with 22 bases left between them. The CDR3 protein is CASSQEGGSGRTYEQYF. The CDR3 nucleotides read TGCGCCAGCAGCCAAGAGGGGGGGTCAGGGCGAACCTACGAGCAGTACTTC.

This clonotype has just one count. The J gene is TRBJ1-5, the V gene TRBV20-1; 9 nucleotides match TRBD1. The junction had 10 bases not matched to a gene; V was cut back by 2 bases and J by 2 bases. The CDR3 is 17 residues long. Germline V gene data show CDR1 as DFQATT and CDR2 as SNEGSKA (reference sequence). CDR3 nucleotides: TGCAGTGCTAGATCCGGGGACAGGGAGTCAGGCAATCAGCCCCAGCATTTT. Translating gives CSARSGDRESGNQPQHF.

The V call is TRBV5-1, the J call TRBJ2-5; D is perhaps TRBD1 or TRBD2 (7 bases each). Trimming took off 3 bases at V and 5 bases at J, with 14 bases between the two ends. This CDR3 is built from 14 residues. Germline values: CDR1 SGHRS, CDR2 YFSETQ. The CDR3 DNA is TGCGCCAGCAGCTGGGAGGGGGCCTGGGAGACCCAGTACTTC. Protein: CASSWEGAWETQYF.

This clonotype was seen many times. The chain's CDR3 is CASSDPGETQYF. The CDR3 bases are TGCGCCAGCAGCGACCCGGGGGAGACCCAGTACTTC. The rearrangement uses TRBV10-2 and TRBJ2-5; possibly TRBD2 for D (5 bases). Per the germline V gene, CDR1 is WSHSY and CDR2 is SAAADI. This CDR3 contains 12 residues. The V end was cut by 6 bases, the J end by 5 bases, with 10 bases between.

Ten or more counts support this clonotype. V gene TRBV27 combines with J gene TRBJ2-5; TRBD1 matches at 9 bases. Germline V gene data show CDR1 as MNHEY and CDR2 as SMNVEV (reference sequence). J lost 4 bases, V lost 3 bases, and 3 bases had no gene match. The CDR3 totals 14 residues. CDR3 in DNA: TGTGCCAGCAGTTTGTCGACAGGGGGAGAGACCCAGTACTTC. This gives the protein CASSLSTGGETQYF.

There are many counts of this clonotype. The rearrangement joins TRBV6-1 to TRBJ2-5; the D is unclear. Germline V gene sequence: CDR1 MNHNS, CDR2 SASEGT. Between the trimmed V and J ends, which lost 6 bases and 5 bases, there was a span of 7 bases. The CDR3 runs 11 residues. In DNA, the CDR3 is TGTGCCAGCAGCCCGTGGGAGACCCAGTACTTC. As protein: CASSPWETQYF.

The sample holds one count of this clonotype. Likely a read error: the CDR3 ends without its conserved phenylalanine or tryptophan. The CDR3 coding sequence is TGTGCCAGCAGCCATCCATTGTTAGTAGCGGGAGTGGAAGATACGCAGTATATT. This translates into CASSHPLLVAGVEDTQYI. The V gene is TRBV7-9, the J gene TRBJ2-3; TRBD2 matches at 9 bases. V lost 5 bases to trimming and J lost 5 bases; unmatched junction nucleotides: 17. The CDR3 loop spans 18 amino acids. Germline V gene lookup returns CDR1 SEHNR and CDR2 FQNEAQ (reference sequence).

The CDR3 spells CSARGQGASTEAFF. The CDR3 nucleotides read TGCAGTGCTAGGGGACAGGGGGCTAGCACTGAAGCTTTCTTT. V gene TRBV20-1 combines with J gene TRBJ1-1; 12 bases align to TRBD1. CDR1 and CDR2 from the germline V gene are DFQATT and SNEGSKA (reference sequence). This CDR3 has 14 residues. Losses at the gene ends were 3 bases for V and 4 bases for J; bases not matched to a gene: 3.

The table lists this clonotype with many counts. The rearrangement uses TRBV19 and TRBJ1-2; a possible D gene is TRBD1 (5 bases). Germline CDR1 reads LNHDA; CDR2 reads SQIVND (reference sequence). V was pared by 5 bases and J by 6 bases, with 13 bases between. This CDR3 is 13 amino acids long. In DNA, the CDR3 is TGTGCCAGTAGTTTGGTGGGGGTGGATGGCTACACCTTC. Its translation is CASSLVGVDGYTF.